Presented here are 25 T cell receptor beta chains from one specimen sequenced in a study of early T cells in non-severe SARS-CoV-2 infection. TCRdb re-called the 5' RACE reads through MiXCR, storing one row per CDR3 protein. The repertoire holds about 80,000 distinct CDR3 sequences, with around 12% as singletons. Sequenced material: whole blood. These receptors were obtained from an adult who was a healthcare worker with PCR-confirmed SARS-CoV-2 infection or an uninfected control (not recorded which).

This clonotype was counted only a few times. The CDR3, as DNA: TGCGCCAGCAGTCCGACCAGGACAGGGAGAGAGACCCAGTACTTC. Its protein is CASSPTRTGRETQYF. The chain couples TRBV10-2 to TRBJ2-5; 8 nucleotides agree with TRBD1. Germline loops: CDR1 WSHSY, CDR2 SAAADI. CDR3 length: 15 amino acids. V trimming: 5 bases; J trimming: 4 bases; junction bases outside the gene matches: 9.

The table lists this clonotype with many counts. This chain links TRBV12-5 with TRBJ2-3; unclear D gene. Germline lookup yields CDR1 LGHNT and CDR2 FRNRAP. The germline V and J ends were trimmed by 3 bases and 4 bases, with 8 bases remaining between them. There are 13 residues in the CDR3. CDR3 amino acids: CASGFRLSDTQYF. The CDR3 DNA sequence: TGTGCTAGTGGTTTCCGCCTGTCAGATACGCAGTATTTT.

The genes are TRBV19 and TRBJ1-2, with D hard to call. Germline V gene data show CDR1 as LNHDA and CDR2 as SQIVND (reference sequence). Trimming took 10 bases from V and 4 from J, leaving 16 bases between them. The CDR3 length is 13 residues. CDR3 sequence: CATHPLMGYGYTF. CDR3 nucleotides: TGTGCCACCCACCCCTTGATGGGCTATGGCTACACCTTC.

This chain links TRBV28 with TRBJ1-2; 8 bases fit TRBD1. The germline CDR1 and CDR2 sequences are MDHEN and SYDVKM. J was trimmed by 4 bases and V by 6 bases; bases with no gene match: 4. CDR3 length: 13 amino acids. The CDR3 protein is CASRTGEVYGYTF. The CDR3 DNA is TGTGCCAGCAGGACAGGGGAGGTCTATGGCTACACCTTC.

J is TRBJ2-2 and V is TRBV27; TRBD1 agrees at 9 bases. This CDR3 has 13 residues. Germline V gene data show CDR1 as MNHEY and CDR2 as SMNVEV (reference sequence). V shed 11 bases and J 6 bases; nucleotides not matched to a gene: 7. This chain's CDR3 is CASGTGLPGELFF. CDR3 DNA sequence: TGTGCCTCCGGGACAGGGCTCCCCGGGGAGCTGTTTTTT.

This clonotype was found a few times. CDR3 in amino acids: CAGSSAVGAYEQYF. DNA of the CDR3: TGTGCCGGGTCCTCTGCGGTAGGGGCCTACGAGCAGTACTTC. V and J are TRBV30 and TRBJ2-7; D is perhaps TRBD1 (5 bases). Germline CDR1 is GTSNPN and CDR2 is SVGIG (reference sequence). The length of the CDR3 is 14 residues. Between the trimmed V and J ends, which lost 8 bases and 2 bases, there was a span of 19 bases.

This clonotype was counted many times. This CDR3 is CSGHSGTSYEQYF. CDR3 coding DNA: TGCAGTGGCCATAGCGGGACGAGCTACGAGCAGTACTTC. The genes are TRBV20-1 and TRBJ2-7; 8 bases are a match to TRBD2. The CDR3 has 13 residues. The germline CDR1 and CDR2 sequences are DFQATT and SNEGSKA (reference sequence). V trimming: 7 bases; J trimming: 3 bases; junction bases outside the gene matches: 8.

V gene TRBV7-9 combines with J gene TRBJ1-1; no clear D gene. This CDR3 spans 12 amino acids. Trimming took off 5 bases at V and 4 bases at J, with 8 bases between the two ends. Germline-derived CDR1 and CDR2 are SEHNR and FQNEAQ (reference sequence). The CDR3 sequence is CASSEIGTEAFF. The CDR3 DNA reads TGTGCCAGCAGCGAAATTGGCACTGAAGCTTTCTTT.

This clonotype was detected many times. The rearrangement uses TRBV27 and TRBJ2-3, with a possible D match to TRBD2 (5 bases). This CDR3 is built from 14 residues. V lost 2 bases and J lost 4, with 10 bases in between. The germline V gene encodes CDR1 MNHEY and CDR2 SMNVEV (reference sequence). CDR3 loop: CASSLREPSDTQYF. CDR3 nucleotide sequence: TGTGCCAGCAGTTTACGGGAACCTTCAGATACGCAGTATTTT.

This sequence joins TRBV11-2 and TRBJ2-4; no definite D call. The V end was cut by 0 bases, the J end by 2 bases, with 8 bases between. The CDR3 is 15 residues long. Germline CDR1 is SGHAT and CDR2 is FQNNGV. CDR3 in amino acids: CASSLDRLTKNIQYF. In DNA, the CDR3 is TGTGCCAGCAGCTTAGACAGGTTGACCAAAAACATTCAGTACTTC.

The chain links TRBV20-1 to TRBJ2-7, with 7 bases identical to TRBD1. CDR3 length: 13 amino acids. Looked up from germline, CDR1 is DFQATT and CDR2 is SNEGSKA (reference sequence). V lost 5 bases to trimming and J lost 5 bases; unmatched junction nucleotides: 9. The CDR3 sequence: CSAPSLTGDEQYF. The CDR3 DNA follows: TGCAGTGCTCCCTCACTAACAGGGGACGAGCAGTACTTC.

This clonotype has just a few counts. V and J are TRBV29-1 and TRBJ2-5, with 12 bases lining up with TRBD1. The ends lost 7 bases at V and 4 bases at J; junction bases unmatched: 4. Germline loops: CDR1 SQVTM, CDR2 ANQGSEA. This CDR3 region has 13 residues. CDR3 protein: CSGGTGGAETQYF. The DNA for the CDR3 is TGCAGCGGGGGGACAGGGGGCGCAGAGACCCAGTACTTC.

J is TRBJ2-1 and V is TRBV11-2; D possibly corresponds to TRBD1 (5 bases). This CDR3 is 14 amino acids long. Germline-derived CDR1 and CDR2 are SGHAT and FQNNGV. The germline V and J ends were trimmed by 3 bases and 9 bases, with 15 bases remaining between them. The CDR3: CASSLGTGFGEQFF. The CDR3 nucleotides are TGTGCCAGCAGCTTGGGTACAGGATTCGGTGAGCAGTTCTTC.

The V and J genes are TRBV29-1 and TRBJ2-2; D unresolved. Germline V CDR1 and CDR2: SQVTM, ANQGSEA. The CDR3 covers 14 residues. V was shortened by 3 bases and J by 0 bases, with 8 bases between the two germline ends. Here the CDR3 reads CSVEGLTNTGELFF. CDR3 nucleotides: TGCAGCGTTGAGGGATTAACGAACACCGGGGAGCTGTTTTTT.

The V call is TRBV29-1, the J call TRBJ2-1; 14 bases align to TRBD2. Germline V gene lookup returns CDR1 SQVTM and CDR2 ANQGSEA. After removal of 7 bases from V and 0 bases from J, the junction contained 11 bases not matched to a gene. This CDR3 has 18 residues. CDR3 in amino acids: CSARTGLAGVSSYNEQFF. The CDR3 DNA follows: TGCAGCGCCCGAACGGGACTAGCGGGAGTTAGCTCCTACAATGAGCAGTTCTTC.

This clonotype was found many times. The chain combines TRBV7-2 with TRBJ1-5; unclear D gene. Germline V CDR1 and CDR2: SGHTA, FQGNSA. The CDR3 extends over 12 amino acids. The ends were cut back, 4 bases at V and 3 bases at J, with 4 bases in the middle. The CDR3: CASSSLNQPQHF. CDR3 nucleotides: TGTGCCAGCAGCTCCCTCAATCAGCCCCAGCATTTT.

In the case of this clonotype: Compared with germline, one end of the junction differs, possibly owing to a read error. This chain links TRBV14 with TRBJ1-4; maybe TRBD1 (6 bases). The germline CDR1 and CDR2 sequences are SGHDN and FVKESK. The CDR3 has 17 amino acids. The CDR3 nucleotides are TGTGCCAACAGCCAAGCATCAGGAAGGACAGAGGGTGAAAAACTGTTTTTT. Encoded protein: CANSQASGRTEGEKLFF.

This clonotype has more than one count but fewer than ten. The CDR3 DNA follows: TGTGCCAGCAGTGGGACTGGGGAGACCCAGTACTTC. Amino acids: CASSGTGETQYF. The chain carries TRBV2 and TRBJ2-5; the D gene is possibly TRBD2 (5 bases). CDR3 length: 12 residues. The germline gives CDR1 SNHLY, CDR2 FYNNEI. V shed 4 bases and J shed 5 bases, with 8 bases lying between them.

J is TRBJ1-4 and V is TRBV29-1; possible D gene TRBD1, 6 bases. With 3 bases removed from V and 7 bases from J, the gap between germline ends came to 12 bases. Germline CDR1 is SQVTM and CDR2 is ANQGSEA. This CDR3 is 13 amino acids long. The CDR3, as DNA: TGCAGCGTTGATTACGGAGGGGGTGAAAAACTGTTTTTT. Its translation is CSVDYGGGEKLFF.

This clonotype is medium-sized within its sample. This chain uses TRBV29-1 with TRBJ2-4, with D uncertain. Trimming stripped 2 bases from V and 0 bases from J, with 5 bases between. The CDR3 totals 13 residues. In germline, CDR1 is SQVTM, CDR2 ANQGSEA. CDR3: CSVEPLAKNIQYF. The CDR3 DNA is TGCAGCGTTGAACCCTTAGCCAAAAACATTCAGTACTTC.

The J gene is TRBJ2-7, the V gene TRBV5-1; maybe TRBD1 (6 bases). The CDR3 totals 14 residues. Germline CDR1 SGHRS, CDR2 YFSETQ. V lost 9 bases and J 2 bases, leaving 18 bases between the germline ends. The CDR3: CAISHRDTPYEQYF. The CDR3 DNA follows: TGCGCCATTTCCCACAGGGACACCCCCTACGAGCAGTACTTC.

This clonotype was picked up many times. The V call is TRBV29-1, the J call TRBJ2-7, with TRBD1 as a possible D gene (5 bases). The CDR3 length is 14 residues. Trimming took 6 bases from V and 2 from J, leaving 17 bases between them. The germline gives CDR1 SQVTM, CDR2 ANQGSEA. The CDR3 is CSVRGVPKTYEQYF. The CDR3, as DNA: TGCAGCGTAAGGGGCGTCCCAAAAACCTACGAGCAGTACTTC.

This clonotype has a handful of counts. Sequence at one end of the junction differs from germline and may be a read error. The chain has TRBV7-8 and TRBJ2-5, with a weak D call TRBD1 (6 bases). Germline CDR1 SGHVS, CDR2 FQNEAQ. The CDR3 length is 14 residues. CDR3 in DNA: TGTGTCAGCAGCTTTTACCAGGGGCAAGAGACCCAGTACTTC. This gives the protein CVSSFYQGQETQYF.

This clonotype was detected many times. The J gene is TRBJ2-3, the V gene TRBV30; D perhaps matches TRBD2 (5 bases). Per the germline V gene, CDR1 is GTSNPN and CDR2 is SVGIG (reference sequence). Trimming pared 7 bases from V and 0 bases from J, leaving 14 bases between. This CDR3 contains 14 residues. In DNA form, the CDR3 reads TGTGCCTTTGCTCTGAGCGGTAGCACAGATACGCAGTATTTT. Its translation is CAFALSGSTDTQYF.

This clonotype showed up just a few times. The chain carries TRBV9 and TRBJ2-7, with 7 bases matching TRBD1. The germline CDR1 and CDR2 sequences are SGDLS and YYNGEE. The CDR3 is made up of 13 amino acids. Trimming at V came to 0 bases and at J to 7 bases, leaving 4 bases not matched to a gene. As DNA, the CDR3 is TGTGCCAGCAGCGTAGGCAGGGGGAGTGAGCAGTACTTC. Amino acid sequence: CASSVGRGSEQYF.